These T cell receptor beta chains were read from a single sample in a study of identical twins. TCRdb re-called the 5' RACE reads with MiXCR, one entry per CDR3 protein. Of 200,000 or so distinct CDR3 sequences listed, 15% to 20% were seen once; the top ten hold 40%. These same records also appear under a second study, on T cells expressing NK-cell markers.

Sequenced sample: CD8+ T cells sorted from blood. The receptors derive from a woman between 18 and 29 years old in good health. Both conserved end residues are part of each CDR3. Each record gives: CDR3 length, D gene, clone size, V gene, J gene, CDR3 protein, CDR3 DNA. A D gene is named only where the DNA matches it firmly. The listing skips clone size in some rows; elsewhere it reads once, few, many or a size class.

13	-	few	TRBV7-2	TRBJ2-7	CASSRMQGYEQYF	TGTGCCAGCAGCCGAATGCAGGGGTACGAGCAGTACTTC
14	TRBD1	-	TRBV27	TRBJ2-2	CASSLGQGLGELFF	TGTGCCAGCAGTTTGGGACAGGGGTTGGGGGAGCTGTTTTTT
15	-	-	TRBV6-5	TRBJ2-3	CASSYSDGFTDTQYF	TGTGCCAGCAGTTACTCGGACGGTTTCACAGATACGCAGTATTTT
13	TRBD2	-	TRBV6-1	TRBJ2-1	CASTGTSGEEQFF	TGTGCCAGCACAGGGACTAGCGGAGAGGAGCAGTTCTTC
13	-	-	TRBV4-1	TRBJ2-1	CASSQTSSSPQFF	TGCGCCAGCAGCCAAACCTCAAGTTCCCCCCAGTTCTTC
15	-	many	TRBV7-6	TRBJ1-1	CASSLGGTLNTEAFF	TGTGCCAGCAGCTTAGGCGGGACACTCAACACTGAAGCTTTCTTT
14	-	many	TRBV5-1	TRBJ1-1	CASSLGRGGTEAFF	TGCGCCAGCAGCTTGGGTAGGGGCGGCACTGAAGCTTTCTTT
15	TRBD2	-	TRBV3-1	TRBJ2-5	CASSPAGGWSETQYF	TGTGCCAGCAGTCCAGCGGGGGGATGGTCAGAGACCCAGTACTTC
16	TRBD2	-	TRBV4-3	TRBJ2-1	CASSQVTSGSIYEQFF	TGCGCCAGCAGCCAAGTTACTAGCGGGAGCATCTATGAGCAGTTCTTC
13	-	few	TRBV7-6	TRBJ2-1	CASSLAGANEQFF	TGTGCCAGCAGCTTAGCGGGGGCTAATGAGCAGTTCTTC
13	-	-	TRBV12-3/TRBV12-4	TRBJ2-7	CASTSWGSYEQYF	TGTGCCAGCACCTCCTGGGGGTCCTACGAGCAGTACTTC
13	-	few	TRBV5-6	TRBJ2-7	CASSLNSRYEQYF	TGTGCCAGCAGCTTGAATTCAAGGTACGAGCAGTACTTC
14	-	few	TRBV12-3/TRBV12-4	TRBJ2-1	CASSIGSSYNEQFF	TGTGCCAGCAGTATAGGGAGCTCCTACAATGAGCAGTTCTTC
16	TRBD2	-	TRBV5-1	TRBJ2-3	CASSFLLGLARDTQYF	TGCGCCAGCAGCTTCCTTTTGGGACTAGCAAGAGATACGCAGTATTTT
16	-	few	TRBV20-1	TRBJ2-1	CSASPTDPAGWDEQFF	TGCAGTGCTAGCCCAACCGACCCAGCGGGTTGGGATGAGCAGTTCTTC
15	TRBD2	-	TRBV11-2	TRBJ2-4	CASSLVFREGGIQYF	TGTGCCAGCAGCTTAGTCTTCCGGGAGGGAGGCATTCAGTACTTC
16	TRBD2	-	TRBV6-2/TRBV6-3	TRBJ2-1	CASSFWASGGNNEQFF	TGTGCCAGCAGTTTTTGGGCTAGCGGGGGAAACAATGAGCAGTTCTTC
13	-	many	TRBV12-3/TRBV12-4	TRBJ2-7	CASSLIQMYEQYF	TGTGCCAGCAGTTTAATCCAGATGTACGAGCAGTACTTC
13	-	-	TRBV27	TRBJ2-7	CASSSPLVGEQYF	TGTGCCAGCAGTTCTCCCTTAGTGGGGGAGCAGTACTTC
14	-	-	TRBV21-1	TRBJ2-5	CAPRGGRRLETQYF	TGTGCCCCAAGGGGAGGGAGGCGTTTGGAGACCCAGTACTTC
11	-	-	TRBV13	TRBJ2-1	CASSLAVGQFF	TGTGCCAGCAGCCTCGCGGTAGGGCAGTTCTTC
14	-	few	TRBV13	TRBJ2-7	CASSGGRVIREQYF	TGTGCCAGCAGCGGTGGCAGGGTAATCAGGGAGCAGTACTTC
15	-	few	TRBV9	TRBJ1-4	CASSVEDSANEKLFF	TGTGCCAGCAGCGTAGAGGACAGCGCTAATGAAAAACTGTTTTTT
14	-	few	TRBV6-1	TRBJ1-5	CASNHRAYNQPQHF	TGTGCCAGCAATCACCGGGCCTACAATCAGCCCCAGCATTTT
14	-	-	TRBV5-6	TRBJ2-7	CASSFVGSSYEQYF	TGTGCCAGCAGCTTCGTTGGCTCTTCCTACGAGCAGTACTTC
11	-	-	TRBV5-1	TRBJ1-2	CASCIAGGYTF	TGCGCCAGCTGTATCGCGGGTGGCTACACCTTC
15	TRBD2	-	TRBV9	TRBJ2-3	CASSSSGTSGDTQYF	TGTGCCAGCAGCTCCTCCGGGACTAGCGGGGATACGCAGTATTTT
18	TRBD2	few	TRBV14	TRBJ2-1	CASSQDWGLAGVYNEQFF	TGTGCCAGCAGCCAAGATTGGGGACTAGCGGGAGTGTACAATGAGCAGTTCTTC
16	-	-	TRBV21-1	TRBJ2-3	CASSPRGPPSTDTQYF	TGTGCCAGCAGCCCCCGCGGGCCCCCGAGCACAGATACGCAGTATTTT
16	TRBD2	-	TRBV3-1	TRBJ2-5	CASSQEGRGLGETQYF	TGTGCCAGCAGCCAAGAAGGTCGAGGACTAGGAGAGACCCAGTACTTC
15	-	-	TRBV12-3/TRBV12-4	TRBJ1-5	CASTRGGGLNQPQHF	TGTGCCAGCACCCGCGGTGGCGGCCTCAATCAGCCCCAGCATTTT
11	-	few	TRBV20-1	TRBJ2-1	CSASSRGEQFF	TGCAGTGCTAGTAGTCGGGGTGAGCAGTTCTTC
13	-	-	TRBV2	TRBJ2-2	CASRDEGPGELFF	TGTGCCAGCAGGGACGAGGGGCCCGGGGAGCTGTTTTTT
17	TRBD2	few	TRBV7-9	TRBJ2-1	CASSLAALAGSRNEQFF	TGTGCCAGCAGCTTAGCCGCCCTAGCGGGCTCCCGCAATGAGCAGTTCTTC